The 32 T cell receptor beta chains reported below all come from one sample, sequenced in a study of CD8 T cells in Susac syndrome. When the RNA was reverse transcribed, random hexamers were used with an input of about 0.45 to 1 ug. Each CDR3 protein is one row after TCRdb ran MiXCR on the immunoSEQ multiplex PCR reads. Of some 180,000 distinct CDR3 sequences in the sample, approximately 94% were seen once. The sequenced sample consisted of CD4+ T cells from PBMCs. The receptor source for this set is a human donor in good health.

DNA for the CDR3: TGCGCCAGCAGCCACGAGACAGGCGGCGTTTGCGAGCAGTACTTC. Encoded protein: CASSHETGGVCEQYF. The chain joins TRBV4-3 to TRBJ2-7; TRBD1 might be the D (6 bases). V shed 3 bases and J shed 6 bases, with 18 bases lying between them. Germline CDR1 is LGHNA and CDR2 is YSLEER. The CDR3 sequence is 15 residues long.

This clonotype appeared a single time. This rearrangement joins TRBV11-2 to TRBJ2-7, with TRBD2 matching 16 bases. After removal of 2 bases from V and 6 bases from J, the junction contained 16 bases not matched to a gene. Germline CDR1 and CDR2: SGHAT and FQNNGV. The CDR3 totals 20 residues. The CDR3 sequence is CASSLSTGGLAGGSSGEQYF. The CDR3 DNA reads as TGTGCCAGCAGCTTATCCACAGGGGGACTAGCGGGAGGGTCGTCGGGCGAGCAGTACTTC. The full variable domain, completed using reference TRBV11-2 and TRBJ2-7, is EAGVAQSPRYKIIEKRQSVAFWCNPISGHATLYWYQQILGQGPKLLIQFQNNGVVDDSQLPKDRFSAERLKGVDSTLKIQPAKLEDSAVYLCASSLSTGGLAGGSSGEQYFGPGTRLTVT.

The chain employs TRBV25-1 and TRBJ2-3, with D perhaps matching TRBD2 (5 bases). The CDR3 spans 14 residues. Trimming stripped 8 bases from V and 0 bases from J, with 12 bases between. Looked up from germline, CDR1 is MGHDK and CDR2 is SYGVNS. In DNA form, the CDR3 reads TGTGCCAGCTCCGGACTCCGAAGCACAGATACGCAGTATTTT. Translated, it gives CASSGLRSTDTQYF. The variable domain in full, with the rest retrieved from reference TRBV25-1 and TRBJ2-3, is EADIYQTPRYLVIGTGKKITLECSQTMGHDKMYWYQQDPGMELHLIHYSYGVNSTEKGDLSSESTVSRIRTEHFPLTLESARPSHTSQYLCASSGLRSTDTQYFGPGTRLTVL.

This clonotype was found once. The V call is TRBV28, the J call TRBJ1-4; D is unclear. The CDR3 loop spans 16 amino acids. Trimming removed 3 bases from V and 0 bases from J, with 11 bases in between. The V gene's germline CDR1 is MDHEN and CDR2 SYDVKM. The CDR3 nucleotides read TGTGCCAGCAGTTTGGCGAACAACCCAACTAATGAAAAACTGTTTTTT. Its translation is CASSLANNPTNEKLFF.

V is TRBV12-3 or TRBV12-4 and J is TRBJ2-2, with 9 bases matching TRBD1. J was trimmed by 6 bases and V by 5 bases; bases with no gene match: 7. The CDR3 is 15 residues long. In DNA, the CDR3 is TGTGCCAGCAGTACATACAGGGGGCGGCCCGGGGAGCTGTTTTTT. This codes for CASSTYRGRPGELFF.

The genes are TRBV7-9 and TRBJ1-5; weak D call: TRBD1 (5 bases). Germline V gene lookup returns CDR1 SEHNR and CDR2 FQNEAQ (reference sequence). The CDR3 totals 13 residues. V was trimmed by 8 bases and J by 7 bases, leaving 15 bases between them. The DNA for the CDR3 is TGTGCCAGCGAGGGGAGGGTTGGCCAGCCCCAGCATTTT. It translates to CASEGRVGQPQHF.

J is TRBJ1-1 and V is TRBV29-1; weak D call: TRBD1 (6 bases). In germline, CDR1 is SQVTM, CDR2 ANQGSEA. The ends were cut back, 8 bases at V and 6 bases at J, with 22 bases in the middle. The CDR3 is 14 amino acids. The CDR3 nucleotides are TGCAGCATAGACCTCAGGGTAAGGGGGGCTGAAGCTTTCTTT. It yields the protein CSIDLRVRGAEAFF.

The rearrangement links TRBV30 to TRBJ2-1; D gene uncertain. The CDR3 is 12 amino acids. Germline V CDR1 and CDR2: GTSNPN, SVGIG (reference sequence). V was pared by 3 bases and J by 3 bases, with 6 bases between. The CDR3 here is CAWRTGYNEQFF. CDR3 bases: TGTGCCTGGAGGACCGGCTACAATGAGCAGTTCTTC.

The rearrangement links TRBV20-1 to TRBJ2-5, with D perhaps being TRBD1 or TRBD2 (5 bases each). The CDR3 length is 15 residues. The V gene's germline CDR1 is DFQATT and CDR2 SNEGSKA (reference sequence). The germline V and J ends were trimmed by 0 bases and 2 bases, with 13 bases remaining between them. The DNA of the CDR3 is TGCAGTGCTAGAGATGGGACCGCGTTTCAAGAGACCCAGTACTTC. As protein: CSARDGTAFQETQYF.

The chain couples TRBV3-1 to TRBJ2-7; 7 nucleotides line up with TRBD1. CDR1 LGHDT and CDR2 YNNKEL come from the germline V gene (reference sequence). This CDR3 has 15 residues. With 3 bases clipped from V and 2 bases from J, the junction kept 7 bases outside the gene matches. CDR3 region: CASSQGQLRTYEQYF. CDR3 nucleotides: TGTGCCAGCAGCCAGGGACAGCTCCGGACCTACGAGCAGTACTTC.

The V and J genes are TRBV29-1 and TRBJ1-2, with unresolved D. Germline CDR1 reads SQVTM; CDR2 reads ANQGSEA. The CDR3 length is 11 residues. The germline V and J ends were trimmed by 7 bases and 6 bases, with 12 bases remaining between them. The CDR3 spells CSARTENGYTF. The CDR3 DNA follows: TGCAGCGCTAGGACGGAAAATGGCTACACCTTC.

J is TRBJ2-1 and V is TRBV25-1; TRBD1 aligns across 7 bases. Germline V lookup: CDR1 MGHDK, CDR2 SYGVNS. The V and J ends lost 3 bases and 4 bases, in that order; junction bases with no gene match: 3. The CDR3 covers 14 residues. This chain's CDR3 is CASSDHRGYNEQFF. The DNA of the CDR3 is TGTGCCAGCAGTGACCACAGGGGTTACAATGAGCAGTTCTTC. The variable domain in full, with the rest retrieved from reference TRBV25-1 and TRBJ2-1, is EADIYQTPRYLVIGTGKKITLECSQTMGHDKMYWYQQDPGMELHLIHYSYGVNSTEKGDLSSESTVSRIRTEHFPLTLESARPSHTSQYLCASSDHRGYNEQFFGPGTRLTVL.

V gene TRBV18 combines with J gene TRBJ2-7; D remains ambiguous. V dropped 6 bases and J dropped 2 bases, with 8 bases sitting between them. The CDR3 is made up of 12 amino acids. The germline gives CDR1 KGHSH, CDR2 LQKENI. This chain's CDR3 is CASSPGPYEQYF. The DNA for the CDR3 is TGTGCCAGCTCCCCCGGGCCCTACGAGCAGTACTTC.

This clonotype was seen just once. This sequence joins TRBV27 and TRBJ1-5; D remains unclear. The V gene lost 8 bases and the J gene lost 3 bases, with 2 bases spanning the gap. Looked up from germline, CDR1 is MNHEY and CDR2 is SMNVEV (reference sequence). The CDR3 length is 10 residues. In DNA form, the CDR3 reads TGTGCCAGCGCCAATCAGCCCCAGCATTTT. Its protein is CASANQPQHF.

J is TRBJ2-7 and V is TRBV30; D is ambiguous. Per germline, CDR1 GTSNPN and CDR2 SVGIG (reference sequence). This CDR3 spans 12 amino acids. Trimming took off 2 bases at V and 3 bases at J, with 8 bases between the two ends. The CDR3 nucleotides read TGTGCCTGGAGTCTATCAATCTACGAGCAGTACTTC. Its protein is CAWSLSIYEQYF.

CDR3 bases: TGTGCCAGCAGTGGACCAGCGGCCTACGAGCAGTACTTC. Translation gives CASSGPAAYEQYF. V is TRBV27 and J is TRBJ2-7, with a weak D call TRBD2 (5 bases). CDR3 length: 13 amino acids. V lost 5 bases and J 2 bases, leaving 10 bases between the germline ends. The germline gives CDR1 MNHEY, CDR2 SMNVEV (reference sequence).

The chain uses TRBV6-2 or TRBV6-3 and TRBJ1-5; D is perhaps TRBD1 (5 bases). V dropped 7 bases and J dropped 0 bases, with 13 bases sitting between them. The V gene's germline CDR1 is MNHEY and CDR2 SVGEGT. There are 15 residues in the CDR3. CDR3 in DNA: TGTGCCAGCACGCGGGGCCAGTATAGCAATCAGCCCCAGCATTTT. This codes for CASTRGQYSNQPQHF.

This sequence joins TRBV15 and TRBJ2-1, with D hard to call. The V gene lost 0 bases and the J gene lost 2 bases, with 14 bases spanning the gap. The CDR3 totals 17 residues. CDR1 is LNHNV, CDR2 YYDKDF, per germline (reference sequence). The CDR3 spells CATSRDPIDSAYNEQFF. The DNA for the CDR3 is TGTGCCACCAGCAGAGATCCTATAGATTCGGCCTACAATGAGCAGTTCTTC.

V is TRBV16 and J is TRBJ1-5; maybe TRBD1 (5 bases). The CDR3 runs to 15 residues. CDR1 is KGHSY and CDR2 is FQNENV in the germline V gene. Trimming left V 3 bases short and J 2 bases short, with 11 bases between. The CDR3 sequence is CASSHRGDGNQPQHF. CDR3 nucleotide sequence: TGTGCCAGCAGCCATCGGGGGGACGGCAATCAGCCCCAGCATTTT.

The CDR3 here is CSASRDNPYNEQFF. The CDR3 DNA is TGCAGTGCTAGCCGGGACAATCCTTACAATGAGCAGTTCTTC. V usage is TRBV20-1 and J usage is TRBJ2-1; D may be TRBD1 (6 bases). The CDR3 is made up of 14 amino acids. Trimming left V 3 bases short and J 4 bases short, with 13 bases between. Germline lookup yields CDR1 DFQATT and CDR2 SNEGSKA (reference sequence).

V and J are TRBV18 and TRBJ2-3; D remains ambiguous. The CDR3 has 14 amino acids. CDR1 is KGHSH and CDR2 is LQKENI in the germline V gene. Deletions cut 2 bases from V and 3 bases from J, with 9 bases between. CDR3 amino acids: CASSPSTATDTQYF. As DNA, the CDR3 is TGTGCCAGCTCACCATCAACAGCGACAGATACGCAGTATTTT.

J is TRBJ2-5 and V is TRBV4-3; 9 nucleotides agree with TRBD2. Trimming cost V 0 bases and J 4 bases; bases outside gene matches: 9. The CDR3 runs 17 residues. The V gene's germline CDR1 is LGHNA and CDR2 YSLEER. CDR3 protein: CASSQDRFSGSSETQYF. The CDR3, as DNA: TGCGCCAGCAGCCAAGATAGGTTTAGCGGGAGTTCAGAGACCCAGTACTTC.

V and J are TRBV12-3 or TRBV12-4 and TRBJ2-4, with D unresolved. CDR3 length equals 14 residues. V lost 5 bases, J lost 8 bases, and 16 bases lay in between. Here the CDR3 DNA reads TGTGCCAGCAGTGTGGTGAGCTACAGTCACATTCAGTACTTC. This encodes CASSVVSYSHIQYF.

This clonotype has only one observation. The chain employs TRBV27 and TRBJ2-5; unclear D gene. CDR3 length equals 15 residues. Germline loops: CDR1 MNHEY, CDR2 SMNVEV (reference sequence). The ends were cut back, 3 bases at V and 4 bases at J, with 15 bases in the middle. The CDR3 sequence is CASSFARIGSETQYF. The CDR3 DNA reads TGTGCCAGCAGTTTCGCCCGTATCGGGTCAGAGACCCAGTACTTC.

The chain recombines TRBV19 with TRBJ2-7, with 7 bases matching TRBD1. Germline loops: CDR1 LNHDA, CDR2 SQIVND (reference sequence). After removal of 4 bases from V and 2 bases from J, the junction contained 8 bases not matched to a gene. CDR3 length: 15 amino acids. This CDR3 reads CASSTRQGVTYEQYF. CDR3 nucleotide sequence: TGTGCCAGTAGTACCCGACAGGGAGTGACCTACGAGCAGTACTTC.

This clonotype has a single count. The chain links TRBV20-1 to TRBJ1-1, with D tentatively TRBD1 (5 bases). Trimming stripped 6 bases from V and 1 base from J, with 15 bases between. Germline V gene sequence: CDR1 DFQATT, CDR2 SNEGSKA (reference sequence). CDR3 length: 14 amino acids. The CDR3 loop is CSAKRATGNTEAFF. DNA for the CDR3: TGCAGTGCCAAACGGGCCACAGGGAACACTGAAGCTTTCTTT.

The rearrangement links TRBV20-1 to TRBJ2-2; 12 nucleotides agree with TRBD1. This CDR3 contains 14 residues. Germline trimming cut 7 bases from V and 7 bases from J; bases unmatched to any gene: 7. CDR1 is DFQATT, CDR2 SNEGSKA, per germline (reference sequence). DNA for the CDR3: TGCAGTGGATATGGGACAGGGGGCTTCGGGGAGCTGTTTTTT. Encoded protein: CSGYGTGGFGELFF.

The J gene is TRBJ2-7, the V gene TRBV6-2 or TRBV6-3; perhaps D is TRBD1 or TRBD2 (5 bases each). Trimming cost V 6 bases and J 3 bases, with 18 bases left between them. Germline V lookup: CDR1 MNHEY, CDR2 SVGEGT. The CDR3 has 15 amino acids. The CDR3 reads CASSGGSWGIYEQYF. The DNA of the CDR3 is TGTGCCAGCAGCGGCGGGTCTTGGGGGATCTACGAGCAGTACTTC.

The chain employs TRBV30 and TRBJ1-1; D unresolved. Per germline, CDR1 GTSNPN and CDR2 SVGIG (reference sequence). The V and J ends lost 6 bases and 4 bases respectively, with 21 bases between them. CDR3 size: 15 residues. CDR3 amino acids: CACLPGGGFGTEAFF. Written as DNA, the CDR3 is TGTGCCTGCCTCCCCGGTGGAGGTTTCGGCACTGAAGCTTTCTTT.

The CDR3 region is CASSQGTHVGYGYTF. CDR3 coding DNA: TGTGCCAGCAGCCAGGGGACTCATGTTGGCTATGGCTACACCTTC. The V call is TRBV3-1, the J call TRBJ1-2; tentatively, D is TRBD1 (5 bases). CDR1 LGHDT and CDR2 YNNKEL come from the germline V gene (reference sequence). This CDR3 has 15 residues. V was trimmed by 3 bases and J by 4 bases, leaving 15 bases between them.

The V call is TRBV29-1, the J call TRBJ2-3; TRBD2 aligns across 7 bases. CDR1 is SQVTM and CDR2 is ANQGSEA in the germline V gene. The CDR3 sequence is 13 residues long. V was pared by 4 bases and J by 3 bases, with 4 bases of the junction left unmatched. CDR3 region: CSVVAGGTDTQYF. The CDR3 bases are TGCAGCGTTGTAGCGGGTGGGACAGATACGCAGTATTTT.

The V call is TRBV27, the J call TRBJ1-5, with a tentative D call TRBD1 (6 bases). From germline, CDR1 is MNHEY and CDR2 SMNVEV (reference sequence). The V end lost 3 bases, the J end lost 7 bases, and 10 bases lay between the germline ends. The CDR3 sequence is 13 residues long. The CDR3 loop reads CASSFQGRQPQHF. The DNA for the CDR3 is TGTGCCAGCAGTTTCCAGGGGAGGCAGCCCCAGCATTTT.